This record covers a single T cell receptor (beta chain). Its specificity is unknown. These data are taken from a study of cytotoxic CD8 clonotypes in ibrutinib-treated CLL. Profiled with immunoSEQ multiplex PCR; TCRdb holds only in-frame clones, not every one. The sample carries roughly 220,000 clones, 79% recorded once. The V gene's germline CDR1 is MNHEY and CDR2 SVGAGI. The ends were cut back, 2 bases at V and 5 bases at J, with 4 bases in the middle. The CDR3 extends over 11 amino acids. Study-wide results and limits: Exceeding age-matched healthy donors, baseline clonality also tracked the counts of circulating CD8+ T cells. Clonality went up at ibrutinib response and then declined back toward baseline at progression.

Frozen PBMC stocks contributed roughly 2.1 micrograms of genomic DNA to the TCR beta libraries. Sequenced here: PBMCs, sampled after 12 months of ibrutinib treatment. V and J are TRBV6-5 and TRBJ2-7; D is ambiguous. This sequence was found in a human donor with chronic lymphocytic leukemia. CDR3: CASSYTNEQYF. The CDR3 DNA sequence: TGTGCCAGCAGTTACACCAACGAGCAGTACTTC.